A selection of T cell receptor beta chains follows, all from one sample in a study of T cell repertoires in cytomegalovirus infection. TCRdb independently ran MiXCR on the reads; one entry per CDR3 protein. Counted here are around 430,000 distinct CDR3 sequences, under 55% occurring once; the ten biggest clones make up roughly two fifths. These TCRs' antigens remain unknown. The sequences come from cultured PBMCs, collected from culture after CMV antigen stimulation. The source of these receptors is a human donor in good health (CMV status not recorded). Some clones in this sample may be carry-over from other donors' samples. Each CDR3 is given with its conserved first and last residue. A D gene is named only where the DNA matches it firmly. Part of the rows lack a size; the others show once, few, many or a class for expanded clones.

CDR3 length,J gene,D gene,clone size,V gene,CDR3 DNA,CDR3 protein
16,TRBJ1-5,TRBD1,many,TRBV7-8,TGTGCCAGCAGCTTGATACAAAGGACAGGCGGACAGCCCCAGCATTTT,CASSLIQRTGGQPQHF
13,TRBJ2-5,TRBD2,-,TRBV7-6,TGTGCCAGCAGCTTTAGCGGGTGGGAGACCCAGTACTTC,CASSFSGWETQYF
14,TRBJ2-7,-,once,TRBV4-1,TGCGCCAGCAGCCAAGCGGGCAGGGGCTACGAGCAGTACTTC,CASSQAGRGYEQYF
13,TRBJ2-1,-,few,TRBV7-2,TGTGCCAGCAGCATCGGGCGGGAACGGGTGCAGTTCTTC,CASSIGRERVQFF
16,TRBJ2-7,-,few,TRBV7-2,TGTGCCAGCAGCTTAGGGGCGGGAACGTCCTCCTACGAGCAGTACTTC,CASSLGAGTSSYEQYF
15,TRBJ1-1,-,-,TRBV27,TGTGCCAGCAGCCTCGGTCGGTATTTTGGCACTGAAGCTTTCTTT,CASSLGRYFGTEAFF
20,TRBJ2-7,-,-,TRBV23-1,TGCGCCAGCCCCAGACAACGTCCCTCTAGAGACAGGTTAACAACCTACGAGCAGTACTTC,CASPRQRPSRDRLTTYEQYF
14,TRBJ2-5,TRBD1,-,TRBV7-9,TGTGCCAGCAGCTTAGGGACAGGGAAAGAGACCCAGTACTTC,CASSLGTGKETQYF
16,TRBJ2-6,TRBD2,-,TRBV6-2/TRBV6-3,TGTGCCAGCAGTCTACGGGGAGGGTCTGGGGCCAACGTCCTGACTTTC,CASSLRGGSGANVLTF
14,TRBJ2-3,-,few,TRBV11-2,TGTGCCAGCAGCTCCCCCAAGGGTGGAGATACGCAGTATTTT,CASSSPKGGDTQYF
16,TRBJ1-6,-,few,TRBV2,TGTGCCAGCAGTGCGGATTCGGGCTCCTATAATTCACCCCTCCACTTT,CASSADSGSYNSPLHF
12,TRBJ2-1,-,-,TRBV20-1,TGCAGTGCTAGAGGGTCCTACAATGAGCAGTTCTTC,CSARGSYNEQFF
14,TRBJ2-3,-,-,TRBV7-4,TGTGCCAACAGCCCGGGACTCCAAACAGATACGCAGTATTTT,CANSPGLQTDTQYF
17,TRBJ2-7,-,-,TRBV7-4,TGTGCCAGCAGCTCACGGGTTGGTGCGGGGATTCCCTACGAGCAGTACTTC,CASSSRVGAGIPYEQYF
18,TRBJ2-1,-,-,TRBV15,TGTGCCACCAGCAGAGACCCACAGGGTCTAGTCACCTACAATGAGCAGTTCTTC,CATSRDPQGLVTYNEQFF
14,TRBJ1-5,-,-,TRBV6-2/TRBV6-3,TGTGCCAGCAGCCATAGTAATACCAATCAGCCCCAGCATTTT,CASSHSNTNQPQHF
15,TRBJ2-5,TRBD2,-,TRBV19,TGTGCCAGTAGCCCCTTAGCGGGGGGCCAGGGAACCCAGTACTTC,CASSPLAGGQGTQYF
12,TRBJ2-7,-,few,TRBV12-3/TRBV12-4,TGTGCCAGCAGTTTCCCCACCGCCGAGCAGTACTTC,CASSFPTAEQYF
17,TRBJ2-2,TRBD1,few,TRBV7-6,TGTGCCAGCAGCTTCCCCTGGACAGGTTTAAACACCGGGGAGCTGTTTTTT,CASSFPWTGLNTGELFF
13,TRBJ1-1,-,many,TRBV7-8,TGTGCCAGCAGCTCTGTTAGGTACACTGAAGCTTTCTTT,CASSSVRYTEAFF
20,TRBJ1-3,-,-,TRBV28,TGTGCCAGCAGCCTAGGCTCATGGACTTATAAAAAAGGCTCTGGAAACACCATATATTTT,CASSLGSWTYKKGSGNTIYF
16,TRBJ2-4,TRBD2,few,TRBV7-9,TGTGCCAGCAGCCTACGGGAGGGGGGCGCCAAAAACATTCAGTACTTC,CASSLREGGAKNIQYF
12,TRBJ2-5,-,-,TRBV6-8,TGTGCCAGCAGTTCTTCAAGTGAGACCCAGTACTTC,CASSSSSETQYF
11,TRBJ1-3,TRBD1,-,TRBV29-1,TGCAGCGCAGGGGGCCGAAACACCATATATTTT,CSAGGRNTIYF
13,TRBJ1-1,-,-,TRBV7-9,TGTGCCAGCTCCCTGTCGCAGTCCACTGAAGCTTTCTTT,CASSLSQSTEAFF
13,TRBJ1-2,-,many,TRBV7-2,TGTGCCAGCAGCAGTTCAGGGTACTATGGCTACACCTTC,CASSSSGYYGYTF
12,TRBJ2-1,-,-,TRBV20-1,TGCAGTGCTACGCCGAGGAGGGATGAGCAGTTCTTC,CSATPRRDEQFF
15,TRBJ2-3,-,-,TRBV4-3,TGCGCCAGCAGCCACTCCAGGGAGGGCACAGATACGCAGTATTTT,CASSHSREGTDTQYF
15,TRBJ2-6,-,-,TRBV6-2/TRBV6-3,TGTGCCAGCAGTTACACTAGGGCTGGGGCCAACGTCCTGACTTTC,CASSYTRAGANVLTF
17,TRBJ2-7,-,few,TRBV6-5,TGTGCCAGCAGAAGGGGCGCGTTTTGGCAACAGACCTACGAGCAGTACTTC,CASRRGAFWQQTYEQYF
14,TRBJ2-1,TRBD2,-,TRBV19,TGTGCCAGTACCTCAAATGGACTAGACAATGAGCAGTTCTTC,CASTSNGLDNEQFF
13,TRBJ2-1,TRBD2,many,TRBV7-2,TGTGCCAGCAGCTTAGAGGCTAGCGGGGTACTGGTCTTC,CASSLEASGVLVF
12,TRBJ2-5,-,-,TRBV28,TGTGCCAGCAGTCTCGGATACGAGACCCAGTACTTC,CASSLGYETQYF
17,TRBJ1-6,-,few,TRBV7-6,TGTGCCAGCAGCCCGAATTTGGGGGCAGGGAAGTATTCACCCCTCCACTTT,CASSPNLGAGKYSPLHF
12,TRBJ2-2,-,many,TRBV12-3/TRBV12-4,TGTGCCAGCAGTCCGCAGGGGGGGGAGCTGTTTTTT,CASSPQGGELFF
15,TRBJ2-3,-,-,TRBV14,TGTGCCAGCAGCCAAGAAGGTCTAAGCACAGATACGCAGTATTTT,CASSQEGLSTDTQYF
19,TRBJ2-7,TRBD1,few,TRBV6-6,TGTGCCAGCAGTTTTAAGAGGCCTAGGGAACCGGGACAGGGATACGAGCAGTACTTC,CASSFKRPREPGQGYEQYF
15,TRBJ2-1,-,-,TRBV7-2,TGTGCCAGCAGCTTAGCTGGGGCCGTATACAATGAGCAGTTCTTC,CASSLAGAVYNEQFF
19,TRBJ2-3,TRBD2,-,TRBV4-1,TGCGCCAGCAGCCGCCGTTGGGCGGGAGTAGGGGTGGCCACAGATACGCAGTATTTT,CASSRRWAGVGVATDTQYF
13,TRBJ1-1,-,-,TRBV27,TGTGCCAGCGCGAGACAGGCGAACACTGAAGCTTTCTTT,CASARQANTEAFF
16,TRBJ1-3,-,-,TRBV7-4,TGTGCCGTCCCGCCGGCAGGGACGAGCTCTGGAAACACCATATATTTT,CAVPPAGTSSGNTIYF
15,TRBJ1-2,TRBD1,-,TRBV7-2,TGTGCCAGCAGCTTATCCACAGGGGGCGTGGGAGGCTACACCTTC,CASSLSTGGVGGYTF
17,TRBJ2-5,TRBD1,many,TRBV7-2,TGTGCCAGCAGCTCCCAAGCCGGGACAGCGTCGTTGGGGACCCAGTACTTC,CASSSQAGTASLGTQYF
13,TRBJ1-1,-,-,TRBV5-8,TGTGCCAGCAGCTCGCTCCCGGCAGGGCAAGCTTTCTTT,CASSSLPAGQAFF
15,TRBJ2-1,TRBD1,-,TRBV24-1,TGTGCCACCAGTGATTCTACAGGGGTTTGGGGGGAGCAGTTCTTC,CATSDSTGVWGEQFF
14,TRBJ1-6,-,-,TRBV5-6,TGTGCCAGCAGAAATGGACACGGAAATTCACCCCTCCACTTT,CASRNGHGNSPLHF
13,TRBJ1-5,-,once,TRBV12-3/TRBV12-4,TGTGCCAGCACCTCCCAACATGATCAGCCCCAGCATTTT,CASTSQHDQPQHF
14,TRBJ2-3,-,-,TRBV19,TGTGCCAGTAGTATACTCCGAACCACAGATACGCAGTATTTT,CASSILRTTDTQYF
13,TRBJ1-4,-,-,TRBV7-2,TGTGCCAGCAGCTTAGTCGGCGTTGAAAAACTGTTTTTT,CASSLVGVEKLFF
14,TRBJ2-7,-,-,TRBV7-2,TGTGCCAGCAGCCCACAAGCGGTTCCCTACGAGCAGTACTTC,CASSPQAVPYEQYF
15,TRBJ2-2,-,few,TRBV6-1,TGTGCCAGCAGTCGCGACATGAGAAGCACCGGGGAGCTGTTTTTT,CASSRDMRSTGELFF
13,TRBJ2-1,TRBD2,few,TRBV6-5,TGTGCCAGCAGGAGACCGGCGGGGGACGAGCAGTTCTTC,CASRRPAGDEQFF
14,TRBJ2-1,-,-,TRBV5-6,TGTGCCAGCAGCTTCTGGGGCTCCTACAATGAGCAGTTCTTC,CASSFWGSYNEQFF